Sequencing of this T cell receptor (beta chain) was carried out in a study of shared clonotypes between healthy human individuals. Study results and limitations: Clonotype sharing among donors, it was expected, would be affected by sequencing depth.

The repertoire was sequenced with immunoSEQ multiplex PCR; TCRdb's copy has only in-frame clones and lacks some. The sample contains over 800,000 clones, about 91% of which appear only once. Naive CD8 cells comprised CD45RO-negative, CCR7-positively selected cells, excluding terminally differentiated effector memory CD45RA+ cells. In regard to this clone: Its antigen is unknown.

Germline loops: CDR1 MNHNS, CDR2 SASEGT. The CDR3 has 15 residues. Trimming pared 1 base from V and 5 bases from J, leaving 15 bases between. The chain carries TRBV6-1 and TRBJ2-7; D could derive from TRBD1 or TRBD2 (5 bases each). The sequence derives from a young man in good health. The sample consisted of naive CD8+ T cells sorted from blood. CDR3 residues: CASSEEWGFVHEQYF. The DNA for the CDR3 is TGTGCCAGCAGTGAAGAGTGGGGGTTTGTCCACGAGCAGTACTTC.